This T cell receptor (beta chain) is drawn from a study of blood T cell repertoires in COVID-19 (dated by TCRdb to between 2020 and 2021). Context from the whole study: The collaborator samples originated in the United States, Italy and Spain and spanned the acute and convalescent phases of COVID-19. The repertoires were made available in a free public database intended to serve as a resource for research on the immune response to SARS-CoV-2. A de-identified subject ID, COVID-19 status, age in years and sex were almost always included in the sample metadata. The material from the prospective study consisted of cDNA or gDNA derived from T cells, B-cell-depleted T cells, or PBMCs. Where HLA class I and class II types were available, the types were taken from metadata supplied by the sample provider, not from assay-based typing. Samples came from the ongoing ImmuneRACE study (first 160 participants) plus 1,254 subjects from 6 global collaborators. The dataset comprised deeply sampled blood TCRbeta repertoires from subjects exposed to, actively infected with, or recovered from COVID-19.

The immunoSEQ Assay, a bias-controlled multiplex PCR, was used to amplify TCRbeta CDR3 regions from genomic DNA. The original methods were these. The number of nucleated cells in each sample was estimated by amplification of reference gene primers within the assay. To quantify the absolute abundance of each unique TCRbeta CDR3 rearrangement, sequence reads were collapsed and filtered. For each sample, productive Simpson clonality was calculated as the square root of Simpson's diversity index over productive rearrangements. The table was pulled from immuneACCESS by TCRdb, which kept in-frame rearrangements only. Such tables lose some clones; where checked, under half of the loss comes from unresolved V genes, and the rest has no known cause. V, J and clone size are taken as reported in that table, and D and trimming were inferred from the DNA itself. For this sample the table gives roughly 260,000 clones, of which around nine tenths were detected only once. The top ten clones comprise around 10% of the sample.

One collaborating source in Seattle enrolled patients while the patients were actively infected and followed the patients over time throughout the course of disease. Whole blood was collected in K2EDTA tubes by collaborating institutions according to the institutions' own protocols. Collaborator samples were shipped for TCRbeta analysis as frozen whole blood, isolated PBMCs, or DNA extracted from either sample type. On this clone itself: No antigen is known for it. Per-base quality was not reported, and no clone a single base away is much larger than it.

Via the germline V gene, CDR1 is MDHEN and CDR2 SYDVKM. V and J are trimmed by 7 bases and 7 bases, and the gene matches miss 12 bases of the junction. From its cysteine to its phenylalanine, the CDR3 spans 15 amino acids. Solely the CDR3 DNA is kept, with 45 bases framed from the first base. Findings and caveats that apply to the study as a whole: The amount of clinical and demographic metadata varied by source and participant and was provided uncurated.

The V gene is TRBV28 and the J gene is TRBJ1-5; 8 central nucleotides agree with TRBD1. The sequenced sample was peripheral blood. The sequence came from a woman aged 30 to 39 with COVID-19, enrolled during active disease. The CDR3 reads CASTLSGQGGQPQHF. The bases read TGTGCCAGCACCCTGTCTGGACAGGGCGGCCAGCCCCAGCATTTT. Full variable domain (CDR3 extended with the reference TRBV28 and TRBJ1-5 proteins): DVKVTQSSRYLVKRTGEKVFLECVQDMDHENMFWYRQDPGLGLRLIYFSYDVKMKEKGDIPEGYSVSREKKERFSLILESASTNQTSMYLCASTLSGQGGQPQHFGDGTRLSIL.